This TCR beta chain was retrieved from a study of regulatory T cells in long-lasting Graves disease. General study results and limits: Newly diagnosed patients had higher TCR diversity than persistent Graves' patients did.

There are 11 residues in the CDR3. Germline V lookup: CDR1 DFQATT, CDR2 SNEGSKA (reference sequence). Deletions cut 5 bases from V and 12 bases from J, with 16 bases between. Time point reported: persistent/refractory GD, antithyroid drugs over 5 years with positive TRAb. Extracted PBMC RNA gave rise to the TCR library. This clonotype was detected ten times or more. The antigen is not known. Relying on iRepertoire HTBI primers and Arm-PCR of CDR3 regions, the team built TCR beta libraries. TCRdb passed the multiplex PCR reads through MiXCR, listing each CDR3 protein once. The table includes roughly 450,000 distinct CDR3 sequences, around 20% detected once.

Sample: peripheral blood mononuclear cells (PBMCs), taken when the disease was refractory, from a patient treated with antithyroid drugs. V usage is TRBV20-1 and J usage is TRBJ1-2, with D perhaps TRBD1 (5 bases). The sequence derives from a female donor with Graves disease. CDR3 in DNA: TGCAGTGCTGACCCTGCCGTGGGACACACCTTC. Translation gives CSADPAVGHTF.